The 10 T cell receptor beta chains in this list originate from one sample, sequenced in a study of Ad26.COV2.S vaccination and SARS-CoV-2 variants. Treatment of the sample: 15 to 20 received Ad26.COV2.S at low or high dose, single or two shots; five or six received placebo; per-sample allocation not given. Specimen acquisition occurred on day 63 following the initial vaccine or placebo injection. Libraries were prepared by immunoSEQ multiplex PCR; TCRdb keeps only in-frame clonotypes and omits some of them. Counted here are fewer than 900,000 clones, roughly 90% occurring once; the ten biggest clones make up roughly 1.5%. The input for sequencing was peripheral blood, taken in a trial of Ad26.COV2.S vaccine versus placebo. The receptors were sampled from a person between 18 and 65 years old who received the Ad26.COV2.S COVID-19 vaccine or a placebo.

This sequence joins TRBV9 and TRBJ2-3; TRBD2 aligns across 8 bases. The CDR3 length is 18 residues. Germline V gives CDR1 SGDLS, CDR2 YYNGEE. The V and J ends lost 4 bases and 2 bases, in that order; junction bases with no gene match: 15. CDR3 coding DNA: TGTGCCAGCAGCTTCGGAGGGCTAGCGGGTAGTTTCACAGATACGCAGTATTTT. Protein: CASSFGGLAGSFTDTQYF. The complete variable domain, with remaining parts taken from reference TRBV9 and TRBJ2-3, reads DSGVTQTPKHLITATGQRVTLRCSPRSGDLSVYWYQQSLDQGLQFLIQYYNGEERAKGNILERFSAQQFPDLHSELNLSSLELGDSALYFCASSFGGLAGSFTDTQYFGPGTRLTVL.

Here the CDR3 DNA reads TGCAGCGTTGTAGGTGGCTCTGAAGCTTTCTTT. Protein sequence: CSVVGGSEAFF. The V gene is TRBV29-1, the J gene TRBJ1-1; no definite D call. There are 11 residues in the CDR3. Per the germline V gene, CDR1 is SQVTM and CDR2 is ANQGSEA. Trimming stripped 4 bases from V and 6 bases from J, with 9 bases between.

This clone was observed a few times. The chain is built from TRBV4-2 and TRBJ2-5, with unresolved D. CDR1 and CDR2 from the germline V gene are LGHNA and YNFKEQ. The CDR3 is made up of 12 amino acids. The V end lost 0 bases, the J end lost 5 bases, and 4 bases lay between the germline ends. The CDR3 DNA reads TGTGCCAGCAGCCAAGATCAGGAGACCCAGTACTTC. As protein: CASSQDQETQYF.

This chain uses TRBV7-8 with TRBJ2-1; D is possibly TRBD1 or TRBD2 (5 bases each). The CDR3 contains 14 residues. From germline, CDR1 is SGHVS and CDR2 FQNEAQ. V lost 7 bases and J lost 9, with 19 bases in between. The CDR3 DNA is TGTGCCAGCACCCGCTCCGGGACCCCAGCTGAGCAGTTCTTC. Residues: CASTRSGTPAEQFF.

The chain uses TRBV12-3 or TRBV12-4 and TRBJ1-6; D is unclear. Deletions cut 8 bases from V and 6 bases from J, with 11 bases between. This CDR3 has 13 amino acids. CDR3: CASARRSNSPLHF. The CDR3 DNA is TGTGCCAGCGCCCGTCGAAGTAATTCACCCCTCCACTTT.

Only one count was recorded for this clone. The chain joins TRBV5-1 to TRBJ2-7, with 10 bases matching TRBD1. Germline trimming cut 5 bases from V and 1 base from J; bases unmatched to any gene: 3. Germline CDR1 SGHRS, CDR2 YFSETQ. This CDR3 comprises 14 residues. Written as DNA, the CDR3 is TGCGCCAGCAGGCGGACAGGGGGATCCTACGAGCAGTACTTC. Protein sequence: CASRRTGGSYEQYF.

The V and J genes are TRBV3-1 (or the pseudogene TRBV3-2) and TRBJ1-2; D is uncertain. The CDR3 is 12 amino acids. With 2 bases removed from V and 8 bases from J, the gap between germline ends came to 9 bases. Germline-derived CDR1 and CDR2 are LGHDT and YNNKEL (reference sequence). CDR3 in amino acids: CASSQMARGYTF. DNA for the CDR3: TGTGCCAGCAGCCAAATGGCCCGGGGCTACACCTTC.

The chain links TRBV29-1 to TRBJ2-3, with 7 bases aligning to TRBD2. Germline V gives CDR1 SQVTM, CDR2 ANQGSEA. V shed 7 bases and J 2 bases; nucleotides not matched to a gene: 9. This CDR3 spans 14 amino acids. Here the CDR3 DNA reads TGCAGCGAAAGTGGGGGGGGGAACACAGATACGCAGTATTTT. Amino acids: CSESGGGNTDTQYF.

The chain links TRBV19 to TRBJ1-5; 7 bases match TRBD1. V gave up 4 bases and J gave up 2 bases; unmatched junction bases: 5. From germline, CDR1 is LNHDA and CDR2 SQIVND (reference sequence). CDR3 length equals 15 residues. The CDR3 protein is CASSTVTGGNQPQHF. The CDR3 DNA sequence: TGTGCCAGTAGTACCGTCACAGGGGGCAATCAGCCCCAGCATTTT.

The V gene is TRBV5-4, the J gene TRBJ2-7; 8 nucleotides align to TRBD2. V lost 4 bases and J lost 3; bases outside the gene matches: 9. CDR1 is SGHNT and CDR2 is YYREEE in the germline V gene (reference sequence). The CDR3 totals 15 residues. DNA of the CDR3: TGTGCCAGCAGCCCGCCAGGGACTAGGGTCTACGAGCAGTACTTC. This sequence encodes CASSPPGTRVYEQYF. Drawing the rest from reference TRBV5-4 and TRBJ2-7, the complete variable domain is ETGVTQSPTHLIKTRGQQVTLRCSSQSGHNTVSWYQQALGQGPQFIFQYYREEENGRGNFPPRFSGLQFPNYSSELNVNALELDDSALYLCASSPPGTRVYEQYFGPGTRLTVT.